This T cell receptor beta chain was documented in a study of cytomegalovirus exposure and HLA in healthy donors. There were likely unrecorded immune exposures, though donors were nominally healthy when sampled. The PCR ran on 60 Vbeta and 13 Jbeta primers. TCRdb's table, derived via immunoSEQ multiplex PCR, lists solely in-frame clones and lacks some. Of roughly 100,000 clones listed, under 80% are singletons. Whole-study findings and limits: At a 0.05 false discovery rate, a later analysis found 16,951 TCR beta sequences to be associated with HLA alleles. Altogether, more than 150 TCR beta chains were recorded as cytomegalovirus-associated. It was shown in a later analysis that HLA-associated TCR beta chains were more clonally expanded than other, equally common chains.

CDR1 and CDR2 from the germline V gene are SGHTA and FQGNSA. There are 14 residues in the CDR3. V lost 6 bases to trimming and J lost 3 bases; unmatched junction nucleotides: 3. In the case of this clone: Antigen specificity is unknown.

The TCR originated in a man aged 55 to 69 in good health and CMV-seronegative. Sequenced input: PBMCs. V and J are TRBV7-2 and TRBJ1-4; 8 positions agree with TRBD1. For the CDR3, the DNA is TGTGCCAGCAGTAAACAGGGGGCTAATGAAAAACTGTTTTTT. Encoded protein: CASSKQGANEKLFF.